The sample holds many counts of the clone carrying this T cell receptor (beta chain). Antigen specificity is unknown. The sample originates from a study of CD8+CD57+ T cells in acquired aplastic anemia. The overall study: Average DNA yield from sorted CD4+ and CD8+ cells was around 3 ug. Researchers reported that healthy donors averaged about 10 million reads for CD4+ cells. Overall study results and limits: Roughly 30 CD8+ CDR3 sequences occurred in both the patients and the controls.

From germline, CDR1 is SNHLY and CDR2 FYNNEI. The CDR3 covers 15 residues. V was shortened by 5 bases and J by 1 base, with 12 bases between the two germline ends. The use of genomic DNA as template underpinned the TCR beta VDJ and CDR3 profiling. Each CDR3 protein is one row after TCRdb ran MiXCR on the reads. The sample includes about 180,000 distinct CDR3 sequences, about half of them seen just once. This sequence originates from a human donor in good health. The sample consisted of sorted CD4+, CD8+, or CD8+CD57+ T cells (not recorded which) from PBMCs. The V call is TRBV2, the J call TRBJ1-3; no clear D gene. The CDR3 DNA sequence: TGTGCCAGCAGTTACGACAACCATTCTGGAAACACCATATATTTT. Its translation: CASSYDNHSGNTIYF.